Listed below are T cell receptor beta chains from one sample, sequenced in a study of shared T cell receptors in the human thymus. Method: immunoSEQ multiplex PCR; TCRdb's copy keeps in-frame clones and lacks some. This sample has roughly 700,000 clones, with around nine tenths found just once. These records were also assigned to another study, of human thymus T cells.

Sequences were obtained from thymocytes. The receptors derive from a boy in the first two years of life with a congenital heart defect. The CDR3 runs from the conserved cysteine through the conserved F or W. A D gene is named only where the DNA matches it firmly. Clone size is given for some rows only: seen once, a few or many times, or a class if the clone is expanded.

- TRBD1 TRBJ1-1 15 TRBV7-3 TGTGCCAGCAGCAGCGGACAGGGCCTGAACACTGAAGCTTTCTTT CASSSGQGLNTEAFF
- TRBD2 TRBJ2-7 17 TRBV13 TGTGCCAGCAGCAACCGGACTAGCGGGGGACAGTTGGGAGAGCAGTACTTC CASSNRTSGGQLGEQYF
few - TRBJ1-2 14 TRBV27 TGTGCCAGCAGTTCGCCGGGGGGGAACTATGGCTACACCTTC CASSSPGGNYGYTF
once - TRBJ2-7 12 TRBV5-4 TGTGCCAGCAGCTTGGGAGTCCACGAGCAGTACTTC CASSLGVHEQYF
- TRBD1 TRBJ2-7 17 TRBV5-1 TGCGCCAGCAGTTTGGGCAAAATCGGGACAGGGACCTACGAGCAGTACTTC CASSLGKIGTGTYEQYF
- TRBD1 TRBJ1-1 15 TRBV4-2 TGTGCCAGCAGCCAGCCGGGACAGGGAAAAGCTGAAGCTTTCTTT CASSQPGQGKAEAFF
- - TRBJ2-1 17 TRBV11-3 TGTGCCAGCAGCTTAGAGGGTGTTAAGGGAGTGGGCAATGAGCAGTTCTTC CASSLEGVKGVGNEQFF
- - TRBJ1-2 13 TRBV27 TGTGCCAGCACCCTGATTCATAGAGGTGGCTACACCTTC CASTLIHRGGYTF
- TRBD1 TRBJ1-1 16 TRBV14 TGTGCCAGCAGCCCTCAGCCGGGACAGAAGAACACTGAAGCTTTCTTT CASSPQPGQKNTEAFF
- - TRBJ2-2 11 TRBV20-1 TGCAGTGCTCCTTCCGCCGGGGAGCTGTTTTTT CSAPSAGELFF
- - TRBJ2-1 14 TRBV28 TGTGCCAGCAGTTACCGGGACACACACAATGAGCAGTTCTTC CASSYRDTHNEQFF
- - TRBJ2-6 15 TRBV28 TGTGCCAGCAGTTTTAGGGGCTCTGGGGCCAACGTCCTGACTTTC CASSFRGSGANVLTF
- - TRBJ2-7 14 TRBV5-4 TGTGCCAGCAGCTTGTGGGGGGACGGACGCGAGCAGTACTTC CASSLWGDGREQYF
- TRBD2 TRBJ2-7 18 TRBV19 TGTGCCAGTAGTCCCCCGGGACTAGCGGGAGGCCTCTCCTACGAGCAGTACTTC CASSPPGLAGGLSYEQYF